Listed here is a single T cell receptor beta chain. Its specificity is unknown. V lost 5 bases to trimming and J lost 4 bases, with 6 bases between them. Germline V CDR1 and CDR2: SGHAT, FQNNGV. The CDR3 length is 13 residues. This sample was taken from a study of cytomegalovirus exposure and HLA in healthy donors. The overall study: The 95 to 150 validation repertoires and the approximately 700 first-cohort repertoires shared a platform, a later analysis reported. The study, taken as a whole, reports: Investigators reported about 160 TCR beta chains as tied to cytomegalovirus. Confirmation was obtained in vitro that three CMV-associated chains are specific for CMV antigens.

TCRdb keeps only in-frame clones here, not all; method: immunoSEQ multiplex PCR. The sample lists about 110,000 clones; about 90% were seen once. This chain joins TRBV11-2 and TRBJ2-6; D remains ambiguous. This TCR derives from a woman under 30 in good health and CMV-seronegative. Material: PBMCs. The CDR3 protein is CASSIPGANVLTF. DNA of the CDR3: TGTGCCAGCAGCATCCCAGGGGCCAACGTCCTGACTTTC.